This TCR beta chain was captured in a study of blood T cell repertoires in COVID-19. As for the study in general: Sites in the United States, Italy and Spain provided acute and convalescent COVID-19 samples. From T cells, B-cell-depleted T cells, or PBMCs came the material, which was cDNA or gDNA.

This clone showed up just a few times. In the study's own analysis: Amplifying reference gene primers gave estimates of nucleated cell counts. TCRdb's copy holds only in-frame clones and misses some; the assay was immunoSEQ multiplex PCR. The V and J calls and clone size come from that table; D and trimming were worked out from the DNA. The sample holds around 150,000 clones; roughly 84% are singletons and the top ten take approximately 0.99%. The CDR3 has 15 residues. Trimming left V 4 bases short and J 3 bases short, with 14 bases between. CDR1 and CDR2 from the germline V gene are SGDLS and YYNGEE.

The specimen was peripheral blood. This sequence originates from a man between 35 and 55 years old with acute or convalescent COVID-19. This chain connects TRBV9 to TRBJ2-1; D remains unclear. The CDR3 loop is CASSSGGMGYNEQFF. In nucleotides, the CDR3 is TGTGCCAGCAGCTCCGGCGGAATGGGCTACAATGAGCAGTTCTTC. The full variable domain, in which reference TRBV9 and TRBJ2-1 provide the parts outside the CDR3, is DSGVTQTPKHLITATGQRVTLRCSPRSGDLSVYWYQQSLDQGLQFLIQYYNGEERAKGNILERFSAQQFPDLHSELNLSSLELGDSALYFCASSSGGMGYNEQFFGPGTRLTVL.